Detailed here is one T cell receptor beta chain. Its antigen is unknown. CDR1 is SGHRS and CDR2 is YFSETQ in the germline V gene. The V segment lost 0 bases and the J segment 3 bases; nucleotides outside the gene matches: 9. The CDR3 totals 16 residues. The data were obtained in a study of response to subunit inactivated influenza vaccine. TCRdb ran MiXCR on the RT-PCR reads and lists one entry per CDR3 protein. The sample includes roughly 760,000 distinct CDR3 sequences, 21% seen only once; the top ten take 10%. The study's findings and limits: Authors suggested few new T cells are recruited by each seasonal influenza vaccination.

The sequence was collected from a man in his fifties who received an inactivated influenza vaccine. Sequenced material: PBMCs from blood, taken approximately 5 days after vaccination. V and J are TRBV5-1 and TRBJ2-7; 7 positions match TRBD1. The CDR3 spells CASSLEGGRWVYEQYF. CDR3 bases: TGCGCCAGCAGCTTGGAAGGGGGCCGGTGGGTCTACGAGCAGTACTTC. The whole variable domain, filled in from reference TRBV5-1 and TRBJ2-7, reads KAGVTQTPRYLIKTRGQQVTLSCSPISGHRSVSWYQQTPGQGLQFLFEYFSETQRNKGNFPGRFSGRQFSNSRSEMNVSTLELGDSALYLCASSLEGGRWVYEQYFGPGTRLTVT.